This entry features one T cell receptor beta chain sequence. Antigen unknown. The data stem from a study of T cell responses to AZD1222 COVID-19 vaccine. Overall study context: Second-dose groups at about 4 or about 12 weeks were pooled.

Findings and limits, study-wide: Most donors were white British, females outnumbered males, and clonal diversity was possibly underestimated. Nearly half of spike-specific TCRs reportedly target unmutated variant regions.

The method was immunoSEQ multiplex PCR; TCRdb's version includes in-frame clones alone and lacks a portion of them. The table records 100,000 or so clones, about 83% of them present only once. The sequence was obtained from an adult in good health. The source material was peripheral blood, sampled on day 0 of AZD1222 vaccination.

The CDR3, as DNA: TGTGCCAGCTCACGGGACCTTACGGCATTATCGACTGAAGCTTTCTTT. Translation: CASSRDLTALSTEAFF. This chain joins TRBV18 and TRBJ1-1; possibly TRBD1 for D (5 bases). CDR3 length: 16 amino acids. CDR1 is KGHSH, CDR2 LQKENI, per germline. Trimming removed 4 bases from V and 5 bases from J, with 20 bases in between.